The 5 T cell receptor beta chains given below trace back to one sample, sequenced in a study of cytomegalovirus exposure and HLA in healthy donors. 13 Jbeta primers and 60 Vbeta primers were used for the PCR. Assay used: immunoSEQ multiplex PCR; TCRdb lists only in-frame clones, some missing. This sample has 150,000 to 200,000 clones, with roughly 74% found just once. Material: PBMCs. These receptor sequences come from a woman aged 40 to 50 in good health and CMV-seropositive.

The CDR3, as DNA: TGCGCCAGCAGTTCGCCGGGACAGGGGGCTTGGAACACTGAAGCTTTCTTT. Protein sequence: CASSSPGQGAWNTEAFF. The rearrangement uses TRBV4-1 and TRBJ1-1; 12 nucleotides match TRBD1. Germline assignment: CDR1 MGHRA and CDR2 YSYEKL. The CDR3 contains 17 residues. The V gene end was trimmed by 6 bases and the J gene end by 1 base; junction bases not matched to a gene: 9.

The rearrangement links TRBV30 to TRBJ1-2; 11 nucleotides align to TRBD1. The CDR3 contains 14 residues. V lost 5 bases, J lost 7 bases, and 9 bases stayed unmatched. Germline V gives CDR1 GTSNPN, CDR2 SVGIG (reference sequence). The chain's CDR3 is CAWARTGGGCGYTF. The CDR3 bases are TGTGCCTGGGCCAGGACAGGGGGCGGTTGTGGCTACACCTTC.

The rearrangement links TRBV7-9 to TRBJ1-2; D unresolved. From germline, CDR1 is SEHNR and CDR2 FQNEAQ (reference sequence). The CDR3 has 13 amino acids. V lost 5 bases and J 3 bases, leaving 10 bases between the germline ends. The CDR3 is CASSPTPYYGYTF. The CDR3 region has the DNA TGTGCCAGCAGCCCCACTCCGTACTATGGCTACACCTTC.

This clone was detected a few times. V gene TRBV7-2 combines with J gene TRBJ2-7; 7 nucleotides align to TRBD2. Germline assignment: CDR1 SGHTA and CDR2 FQGNSA. The CDR3 extends over 15 amino acids. After removal of 2 bases from V and 2 bases from J, the junction contained 6 bases not matched to a gene. This CDR3 is CASSLSSGPTYEQYF. Here the CDR3 DNA reads TGTGCCAGCAGCTTAAGTAGCGGGCCTACCTACGAGCAGTACTTC.

The V call is TRBV19, the J call TRBJ1-2; possibly TRBD1 for D (5 bases). Germline V gene lookup returns CDR1 LNHDA and CDR2 SQIVND (reference sequence). This CDR3 comprises 12 residues. V dropped 6 bases and J dropped 4 bases, with 9 bases sitting between them. CDR3 nucleotide sequence: TGTGCCAGTAGGACAGAACTCTATGGCTACACCTTC. Its protein product is CASRTELYGYTF.